In its sample, the clone carrying this T cell receptor beta chain was seen once. Its target is not known. PCR was performed a second time for about 7 to 12 cycles using a sample-barcoded 5' primer and a J-beta primer mix. TCRdb ran MiXCR on the 5' RACE reads and lists one entry per CDR3 protein. The repertoire holds roughly 2 million distinct CDR3 sequences, with around half as singletons. The germline V and J ends were trimmed by 0 bases and 13 bases, with 13 bases remaining between them. The CDR3 length is 13 residues. In germline, CDR1 is KGHSH, CDR2 LQKENI. This sample is drawn from a study of blood T cells in healthy people across ages. General study findings and limits: Lack of knowledge of donor CMV status possibly confounded expanded clonotype changes.

The chain has TRBV18 and TRBJ2-4; D call uncertain. The source of this sequence is a middle-aged woman in good health. The sample was blood. The CDR3 DNA follows: TGTGCCAGCTCACCACCGGCCACCTTGGAGCAGTACTTC. Translating it yields CASSPPATLEQYF.